The clone carrying this T cell receptor beta chain was counted at least ten times. Its target is not known. Germline CDR1 MDHEN, CDR2 SYDVKM. This CDR3 spans 14 amino acids. With V trimmed by 10 bases and J by 1 base, 8 bases remained unmatched. The sample originates from a study of T-cell reconstitution after alpha-beta-depleted transplantation in children. General study findings and limits: Several hundred graft clones that had expanded were reportedly the source of alpha-beta T cells about two months after transplant. T cells produced anew were the main source of T-cell counts and diversity one year after transplant.

Preparation of the TCRbeta library used unique molecular identifiers. TCRdb called the PCR reads again in MiXCR, with one record for every CDR3 protein. The profile covers about 300,000 distinct CDR3 sequences, with about 7.3% appearing a single time and 9.1% taken by the ten largest. The chain employs TRBV28 and TRBJ2-7; 9 bases map to TRBD2. The sequence came from a female patient aged 2-9 years who had a stem cell transplant for Fanconi anemia, so the T cells may come from the graft donor. This material consisted of peripheral blood, taken 360 days after TCRalphabeta/CD19-depleted stem cell transplant. The CDR3 protein is CATQTSGYSYEQYF. The CDR3 DNA sequence: TGTGCCACCCAGACTAGCGGCTATTCCTACGAGCAGTACTTC.